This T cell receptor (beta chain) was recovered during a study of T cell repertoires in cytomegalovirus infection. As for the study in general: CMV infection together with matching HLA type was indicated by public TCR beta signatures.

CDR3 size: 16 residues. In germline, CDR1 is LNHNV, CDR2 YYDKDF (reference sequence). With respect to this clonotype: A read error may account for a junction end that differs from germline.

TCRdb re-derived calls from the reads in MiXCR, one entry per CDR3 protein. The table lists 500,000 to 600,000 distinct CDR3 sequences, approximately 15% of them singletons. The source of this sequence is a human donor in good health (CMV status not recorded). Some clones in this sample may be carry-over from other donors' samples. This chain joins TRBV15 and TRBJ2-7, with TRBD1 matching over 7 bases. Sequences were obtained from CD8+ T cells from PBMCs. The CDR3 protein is CATSGELTGVSYEQYF. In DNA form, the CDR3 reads TGTGCCACCAGCGGAGAGCTTACAGGGGTCTCCTACGAGCAGTACTTC. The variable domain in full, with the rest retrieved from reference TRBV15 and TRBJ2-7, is DAMVIQNPRYQVTQFGKPVTLSCSQTLNHNVMYWYQQKSSQAPKLLFHYYDKDFNNEADTPDNFQSRRPNTSFCFLDIRSPGLGDTAMYLCATSGELTGVSYEQYFGPGTRLTVT.